Below, one TCR beta chain is given with its context. The sample comes from a study of T cells in Graves' hyperthyroidism and ophthalmopathy. TCR beta CDR3 regions were amplified from RNA. Primed by the HTBI set, a first-round RT-PCR was run on the TCR CDR3. TCRdb fed the multiplex PCR reads into MiXCR, producing one record per CDR3 protein. This table has around 300,000 distinct CDR3 sequences, approximately 20% appearing once. This TCR derives from a man between 25 and 39 years old with Graves' ophthalmopathy. Source material: blood.

As DNA, the CDR3 is TGTGCCAGCAGCCAGGGGAACACCGGGGAGCTGTTTTTT. This codes for CASSQGNTGELFF. The rearrangement joins TRBV11-2 to TRBJ2-2; TRBD1 might be the D (5 bases). Trimming cost V 5 bases and J 1 base, with 5 bases left between them. Germline lookup yields CDR1 SGHAT and CDR2 FQNNGV. The CDR3 covers 13 residues.